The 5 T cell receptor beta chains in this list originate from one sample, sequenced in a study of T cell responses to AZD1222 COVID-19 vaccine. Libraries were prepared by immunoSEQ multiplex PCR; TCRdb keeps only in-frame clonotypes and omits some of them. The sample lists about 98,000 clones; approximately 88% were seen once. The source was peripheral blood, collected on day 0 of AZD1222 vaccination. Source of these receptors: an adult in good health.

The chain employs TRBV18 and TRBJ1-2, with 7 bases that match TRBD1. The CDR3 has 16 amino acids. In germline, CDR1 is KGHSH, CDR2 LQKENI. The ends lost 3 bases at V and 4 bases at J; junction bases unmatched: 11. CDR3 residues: CASSPLQTGRSYGYTF. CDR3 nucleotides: TGTGCCAGCTCACCGCTCCAGACAGGGCGATCCTATGGCTACACCTTC.

DNA of the CDR3: TGCAGCGTTGTAGACAGATCGCGCTATGGCTACACCTTC. Translating it yields CSVVDRSRYGYTF. V is TRBV29-1 and J is TRBJ1-2; TRBD1 might be the D (5 bases). CDR3 size: 13 residues. V was trimmed by 4 bases and J by 4 bases, leaving 13 bases between them. Germline-derived CDR1 and CDR2 are SQVTM and ANQGSEA.

DNA of the CDR3: TGTGCCAGCAGTTTAGGGGGTGAAGCTTTCTTT. This codes for CASSLGGEAFF. The chain carries TRBV27 and TRBJ1-1; weak D call: TRBD1 (5 bases). Between the trimmed V and J ends, which lost 2 bases and 7 bases, there was a span of 5 bases. The V gene's germline CDR1 is MNHEY and CDR2 SMNVEV (reference sequence). The CDR3 has 11 amino acids.

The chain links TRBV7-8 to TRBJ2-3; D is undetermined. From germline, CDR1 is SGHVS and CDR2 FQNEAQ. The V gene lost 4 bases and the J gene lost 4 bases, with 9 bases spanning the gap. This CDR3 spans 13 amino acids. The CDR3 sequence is CASSYRAPDTQYF. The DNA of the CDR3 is TGTGCCAGCAGCTACCGGGCCCCAGATACGCAGTATTTT.

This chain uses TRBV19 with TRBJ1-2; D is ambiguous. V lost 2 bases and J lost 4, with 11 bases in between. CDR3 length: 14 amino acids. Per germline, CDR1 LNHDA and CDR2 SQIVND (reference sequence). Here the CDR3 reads CASSITGASYGYTF. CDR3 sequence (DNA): TGTGCCAGTAGTATAACCGGAGCCTCCTATGGCTACACCTTC.